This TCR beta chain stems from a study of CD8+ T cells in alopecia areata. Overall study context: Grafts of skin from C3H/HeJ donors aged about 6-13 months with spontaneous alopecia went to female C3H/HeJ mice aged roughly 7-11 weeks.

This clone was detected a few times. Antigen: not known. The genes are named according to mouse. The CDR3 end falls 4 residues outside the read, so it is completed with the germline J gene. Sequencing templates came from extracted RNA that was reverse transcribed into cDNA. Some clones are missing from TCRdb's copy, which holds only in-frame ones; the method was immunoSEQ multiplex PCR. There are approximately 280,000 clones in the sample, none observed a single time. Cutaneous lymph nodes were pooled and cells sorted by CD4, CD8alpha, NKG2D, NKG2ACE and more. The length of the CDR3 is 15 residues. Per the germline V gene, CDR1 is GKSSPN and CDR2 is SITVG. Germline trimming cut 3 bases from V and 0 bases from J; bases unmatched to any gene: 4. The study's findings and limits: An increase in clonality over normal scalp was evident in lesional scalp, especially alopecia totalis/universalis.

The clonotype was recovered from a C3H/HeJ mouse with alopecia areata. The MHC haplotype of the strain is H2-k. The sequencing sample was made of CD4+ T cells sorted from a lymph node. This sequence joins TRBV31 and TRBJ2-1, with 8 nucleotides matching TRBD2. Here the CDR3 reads CAWRLGGPNYAEQFF. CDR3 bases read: TGTGCCTGGAGGCTGGGGGGCCCTAACTATGCT.